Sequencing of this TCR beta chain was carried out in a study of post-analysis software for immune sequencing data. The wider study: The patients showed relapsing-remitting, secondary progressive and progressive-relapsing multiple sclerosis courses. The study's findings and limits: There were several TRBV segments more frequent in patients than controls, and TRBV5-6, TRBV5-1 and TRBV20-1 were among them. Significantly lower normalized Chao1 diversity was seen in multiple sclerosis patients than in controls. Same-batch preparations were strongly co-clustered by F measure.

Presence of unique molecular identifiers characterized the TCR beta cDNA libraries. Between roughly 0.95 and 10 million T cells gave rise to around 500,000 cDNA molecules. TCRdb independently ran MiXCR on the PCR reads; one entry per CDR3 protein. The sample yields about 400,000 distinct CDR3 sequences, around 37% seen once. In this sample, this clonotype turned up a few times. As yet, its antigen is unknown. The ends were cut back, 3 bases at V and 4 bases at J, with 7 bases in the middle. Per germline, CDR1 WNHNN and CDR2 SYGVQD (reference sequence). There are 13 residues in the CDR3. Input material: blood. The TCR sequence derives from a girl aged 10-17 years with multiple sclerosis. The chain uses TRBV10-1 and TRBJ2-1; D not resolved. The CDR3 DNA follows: TGCGCCAGCAGTGATGGGGATTACAATGAGCAGTTCTTC. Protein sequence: CASSDGDYNEQFF.